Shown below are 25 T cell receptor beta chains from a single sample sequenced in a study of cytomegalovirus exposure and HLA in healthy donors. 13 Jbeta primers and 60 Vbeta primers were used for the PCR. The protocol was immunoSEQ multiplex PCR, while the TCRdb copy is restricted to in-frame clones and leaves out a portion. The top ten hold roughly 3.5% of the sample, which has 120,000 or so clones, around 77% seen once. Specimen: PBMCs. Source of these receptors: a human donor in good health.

DNA for the CDR3: TGTGCCAGCAGTCCGGAGACTGTGACCGGCTATGGCTACACCTTC. It is translated as CASSPETVTGYGYTF. The chain combines TRBV27 with TRBJ1-2; D is uncertain. Between the trimmed V and J ends, which lost 5 bases and 4 bases, there was a span of 17 bases. CDR3 length: 15 amino acids. Germline lookup yields CDR1 MNHEY and CDR2 SMNVEV (reference sequence).

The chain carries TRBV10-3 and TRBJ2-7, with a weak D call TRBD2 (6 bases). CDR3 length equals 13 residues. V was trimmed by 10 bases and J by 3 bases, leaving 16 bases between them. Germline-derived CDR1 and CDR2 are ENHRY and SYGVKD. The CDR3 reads CATLAGGIYEQYF. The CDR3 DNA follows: TGTGCCACCCTTGCAGGAGGGATCTACGAGCAGTACTTC.

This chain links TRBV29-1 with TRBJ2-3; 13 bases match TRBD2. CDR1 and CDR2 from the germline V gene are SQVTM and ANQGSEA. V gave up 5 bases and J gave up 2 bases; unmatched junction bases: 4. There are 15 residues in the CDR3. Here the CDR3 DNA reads TGCAGCGTTTTAGGGACTAGCGGGAACACAGATACGCAGTATTTT. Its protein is CSVLGTSGNTDTQYF.

The CDR3 region has the DNA TGTGCCTGGAGTGTACCGGGGGATAATGAAAAACTGTTTTTT. Amino acids: CAWSVPGDNEKLFF. The V call is TRBV30, the J call TRBJ1-4; D is perhaps TRBD1 (5 bases). This CDR3 comprises 14 residues. CDR1 and CDR2 (germline): GTSNPN, SVGIG (reference sequence). With 0 bases removed from V and 4 bases from J, the gap between germline ends came to 9 bases.

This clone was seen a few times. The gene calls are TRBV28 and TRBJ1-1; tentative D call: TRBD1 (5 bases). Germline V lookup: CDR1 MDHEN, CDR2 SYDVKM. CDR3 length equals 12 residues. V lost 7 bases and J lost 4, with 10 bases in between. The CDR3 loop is CASNRGPTEAFF. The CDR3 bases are TGTGCCAGCAATAGGGGTCCCACTGAAGCTTTCTTT.

The CDR3 spells CASSRHKQGFQPQHF. In DNA, the CDR3 is TGTGCCAGCAGTCGACATAAACAGGGTTTTCAGCCCCAGCATTTT. The chain recombines TRBV2 with TRBJ1-5, with a weak D call TRBD1 (6 bases). The V end was cut by 5 bases, the J end by 6 bases, with 17 bases between. The germline gives CDR1 SNHLY, CDR2 FYNNEI. The length of the CDR3 is 15 residues.

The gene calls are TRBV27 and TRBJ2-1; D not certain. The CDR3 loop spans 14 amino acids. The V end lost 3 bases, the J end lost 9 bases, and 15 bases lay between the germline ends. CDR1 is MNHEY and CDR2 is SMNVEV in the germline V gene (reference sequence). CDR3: CASSFHLRGVEQFF. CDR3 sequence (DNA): TGTGCCAGCAGTTTTCACCTCCGCGGTGTTGAGCAGTTCTTC.

CDR3 protein: CASSEGGRAQAFF. The CDR3 coding sequence is TGTGCCAGCAGTGAAGGAGGCAGGGCTCAAGCTTTCTTT. The chain uses TRBV2 and TRBJ1-1; TRBD1 is a possible D gene (5 bases). Trimming removed 1 base from V and 9 bases from J, with 12 bases in between. Germline assignment: CDR1 SNHLY and CDR2 FYNNEI. The CDR3 spans 13 residues.

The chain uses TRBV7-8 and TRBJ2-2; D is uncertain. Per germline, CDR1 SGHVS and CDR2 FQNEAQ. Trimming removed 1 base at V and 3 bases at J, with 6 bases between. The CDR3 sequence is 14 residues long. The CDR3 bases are TGTGCCAGCAGCTTAGACAGTTACACCGGGGAGCTGTTTTTT. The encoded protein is CASSLDSYTGELFF.

The CDR3 nucleotides are TGTGCCAGCAGTTCCCCGACTAGCGGGAAAGAGACCCAGTACTTC. It yields the protein CASSSPTSGKETQYF. The genes are TRBV28 and TRBJ2-5; TRBD2 matches at 11 bases. Germline lookup yields CDR1 MDHEN and CDR2 SYDVKM. The CDR3 totals 15 residues. J lost 3 bases, V lost 4 bases, and 4 bases had no gene match.

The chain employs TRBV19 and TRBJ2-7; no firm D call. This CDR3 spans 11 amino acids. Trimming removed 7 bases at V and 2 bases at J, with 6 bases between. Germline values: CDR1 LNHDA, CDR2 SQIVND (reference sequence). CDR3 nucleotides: TGTGCCAGTAACACCCCCTACGAGCAGTACTTC. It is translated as CASNTPYEQYF.

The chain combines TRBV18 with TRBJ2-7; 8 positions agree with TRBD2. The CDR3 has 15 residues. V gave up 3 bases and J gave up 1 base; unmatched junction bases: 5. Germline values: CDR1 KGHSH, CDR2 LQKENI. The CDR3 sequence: CASSPRAGGSYEQYF. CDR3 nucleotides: TGTGCCAGCTCACCCAGGGCGGGAGGATCCTACGAGCAGTACTTC.

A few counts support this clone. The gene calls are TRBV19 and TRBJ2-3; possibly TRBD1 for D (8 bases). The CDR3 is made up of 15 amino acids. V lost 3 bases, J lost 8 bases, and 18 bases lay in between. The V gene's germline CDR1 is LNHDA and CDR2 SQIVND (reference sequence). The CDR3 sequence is CASSITGQGGLTQYF. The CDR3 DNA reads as TGTGCCAGTAGTATTACCGGACAGGGAGGGCTTACGCAGTATTTT. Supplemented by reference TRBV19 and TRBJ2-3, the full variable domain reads DGGITQSPKYLFRKEGQNVTLSCEQNLNHDAMYWYRQDPGQGLRLIYYSQIVNDFQKGDIAEGYSVSREKKESFPLTVTSAQKNPTAFYLCASSITGQGGLTQYFGPGTRLTVL.

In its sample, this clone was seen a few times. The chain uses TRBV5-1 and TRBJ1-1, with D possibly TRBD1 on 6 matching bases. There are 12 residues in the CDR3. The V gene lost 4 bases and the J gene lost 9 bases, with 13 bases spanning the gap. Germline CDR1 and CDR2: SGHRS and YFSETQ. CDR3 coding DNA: TGCGCCAGCAGCGCCACAGGGTTGCAAGCTTTCTTT. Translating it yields CASSATGLQAFF.

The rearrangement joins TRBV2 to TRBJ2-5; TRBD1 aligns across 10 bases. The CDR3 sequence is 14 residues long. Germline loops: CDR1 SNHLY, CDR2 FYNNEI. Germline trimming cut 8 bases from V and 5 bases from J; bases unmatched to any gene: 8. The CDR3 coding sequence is TGTGCCAGCCGAGAGACAGGGGGCTCGGAGACCCAGTACTTC. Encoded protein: CASRETGGSETQYF.

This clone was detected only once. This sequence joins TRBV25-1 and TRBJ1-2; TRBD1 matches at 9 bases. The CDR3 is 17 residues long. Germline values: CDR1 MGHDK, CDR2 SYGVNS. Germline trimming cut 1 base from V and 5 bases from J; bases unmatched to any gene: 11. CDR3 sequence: CASSEWDRARSGYGYTF. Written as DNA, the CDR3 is TGTGCCAGCAGTGAATGGGACAGGGCTCGCTCAGGGTATGGCTACACCTTC.

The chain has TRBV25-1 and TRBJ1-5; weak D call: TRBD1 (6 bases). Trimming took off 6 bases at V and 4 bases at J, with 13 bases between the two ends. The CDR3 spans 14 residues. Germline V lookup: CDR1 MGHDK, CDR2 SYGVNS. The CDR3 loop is CASRTQGPNQPQHF. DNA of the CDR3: TGTGCCAGCAGAACTCAGGGGCCGAATCAGCCCCAGCATTTT. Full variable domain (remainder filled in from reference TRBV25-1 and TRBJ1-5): EADIYQTPRYLVIGTGKKITLECSQTMGHDKMYWYQQDPGMELHLIHYSYGVNSTEKGDLSSESTVSRIRTEHFPLTLESARPSHTSQYLCASRTQGPNQPQHFGDGTRLSIL.

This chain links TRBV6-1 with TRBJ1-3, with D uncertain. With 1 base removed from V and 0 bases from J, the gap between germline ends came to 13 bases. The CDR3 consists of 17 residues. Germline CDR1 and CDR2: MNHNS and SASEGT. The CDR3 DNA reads TGTGCCAGCAGTGAAGTGCCAGGAACGAGCTCTGGAAACACCATATATTTT. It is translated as CASSEVPGTSSGNTIYF.

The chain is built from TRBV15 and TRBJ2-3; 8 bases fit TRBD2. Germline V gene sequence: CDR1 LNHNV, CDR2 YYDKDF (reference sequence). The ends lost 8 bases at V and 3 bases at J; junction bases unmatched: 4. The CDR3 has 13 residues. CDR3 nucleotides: TGTGCCACCGCACGCGGGAGGACAGATACGCAGTATTTT. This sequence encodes CATARGRTDTQYF. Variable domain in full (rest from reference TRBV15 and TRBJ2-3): DAMVIQNPRYQVTQFGKPVTLSCSQTLNHNVMYWYQQKSSQAPKLLFHYYDKDFNNEADTPDNFQSRRPNTSFCFLDIRSPGLGDTAMYLCATARGRTDTQYFGPGTRLTVL.

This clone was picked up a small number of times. CDR3 amino acids: CASSFRETNEKLFF. The CDR3 DNA reads as TGTGCCAGCAGCTTTAGGGAGACTAATGAAAAACTGTTTTTT. V is TRBV7-9 and J is TRBJ1-4; D unresolved. CDR1 is SEHNR, CDR2 FQNEAQ, per germline (reference sequence). Trimming took off 3 bases at V and 2 bases at J, with 7 bases between the two ends. The CDR3 contains 14 residues. Together with reference TRBV7-9 and TRBJ1-4, the CDR3 gives the full variable domain: DTGVSQNPRHKITKRGQNVTFRCDPISEHNRLYWYRQTLGQGPEFLTYFQNEAQLEKSRLLSDRFSAERPKGSFSTLEIQRTEQGDSAMYLCASSFRETNEKLFFGSGTQLSVL.

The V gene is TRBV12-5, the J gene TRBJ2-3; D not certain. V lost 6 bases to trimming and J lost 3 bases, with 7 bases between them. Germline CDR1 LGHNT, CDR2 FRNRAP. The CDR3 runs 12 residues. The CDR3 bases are TGTGCTAGTGGCTCCGAGACAGATACGCAGTATTTT. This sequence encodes CASGSETDTQYF.

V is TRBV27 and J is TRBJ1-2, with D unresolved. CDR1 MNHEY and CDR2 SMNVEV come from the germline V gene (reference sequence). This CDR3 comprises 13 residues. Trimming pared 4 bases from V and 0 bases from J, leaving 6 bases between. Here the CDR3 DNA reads TGTGCCAGCAGTTGGGGAGCTAACTATGGCTACACCTTC. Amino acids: CASSWGANYGYTF.

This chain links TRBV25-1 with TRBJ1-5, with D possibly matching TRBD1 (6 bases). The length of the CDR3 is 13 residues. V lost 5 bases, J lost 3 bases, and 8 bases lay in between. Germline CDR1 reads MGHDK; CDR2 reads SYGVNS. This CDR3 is CASSRQDNQPQHF. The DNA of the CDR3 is TGTGCCAGCAGTAGACAGGACAATCAGCCCCAGCATTTT. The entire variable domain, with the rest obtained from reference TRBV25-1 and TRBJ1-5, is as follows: EADIYQTPRYLVIGTGKKITLECSQTMGHDKMYWYQQDPGMELHLIHYSYGVNSTEKGDLSSESTVSRIRTEHFPLTLESARPSHTSQYLCASSRQDNQPQHFGDGTRLSIL.

The CDR3 region is CARSLSRGVANTGELFF. The CDR3 bases are TGTGCCAGAAGCTTGAGTCGGGGGGTGGCGAACACCGGGGAGCTGTTTTTT. The V and J genes are TRBV5-3 and TRBJ2-2; 7 nucleotides line up with TRBD2. TRBV5-3 is given ORF status, its function remaining uncertain. After removal of 1 base from V and 0 bases from J, the junction contained 6 bases not matched to a gene. The CDR3 has 17 residues.

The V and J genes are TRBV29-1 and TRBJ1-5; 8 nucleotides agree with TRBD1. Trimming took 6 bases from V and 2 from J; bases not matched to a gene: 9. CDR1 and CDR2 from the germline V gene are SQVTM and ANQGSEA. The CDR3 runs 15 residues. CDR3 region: CSVVTGAGGNQPQHF. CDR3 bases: TGCAGCGTCGTGACAGGGGCAGGCGGCAATCAGCCCCAGCATTTT.